The 32 T cell receptor beta chains in this list originate from one sample, sequenced in a study of T cell repertoires in aging, cancer and after chemotherapy. Peripheral blood genomic DNA, not sorted cells or RNA, was the template. Multiplex touch-down PCR with TRB-A/B primers amplified rearranged V-D-J TRB sequences. MiXCR was run by TCRdb on the multiplex PCR reads, yielding one entry per CDR3 protein. The table lists 8,500 to 10,000 distinct CDR3 sequences, around half of them singletons, with 20% in the top ten. Sequencing input: blood. These receptors came from a human donor in good health.

This clonotype was recorded a few times. The V gene is TRBV27, the J gene TRBJ2-7, with D perhaps being TRBD1 or TRBD2 (5 bases each). The CDR3 runs 13 residues. V was trimmed by 6 bases and J by 3 bases, leaving 12 bases between them. CDR1 is MNHEY and CDR2 is SMNVEV in the germline V gene (reference sequence). The DNA for the CDR3 is TGTGCCAGCAGGGGACCAGATGGCTACGAGCAGTACTTC. The encoded protein is CASRGPDGYEQYF.

V and J are TRBV18 and TRBJ2-5; D is ambiguous. The CDR3 consists of 13 residues. Deletions cut 0 bases from V and 1 base from J, with 3 bases between. Per the germline V gene, CDR1 is KGHSH and CDR2 is LQKENI. CDR3 nucleotides: TGTGCCAGCTCACCACCGTCCCAAGAGACCCAGTACTTC. Translated: CASSPPSQETQYF.

The chain joins TRBV7-2 to TRBJ2-5, with a tentative D call TRBD2 (6 bases). CDR3 length: 14 amino acids. V lost 0 bases, J lost 2 bases, and 7 bases lay in between. Germline CDR1 SGHTA, CDR2 FQGNSA. CDR3 amino acids: CASSLAGGQETQYF. The CDR3 bases are TGTGCCAGCAGCTTAGCGGGAGGTCAAGAGACCCAGTACTTC.

This clonotype was seen a few times. This chain connects TRBV6-5 to TRBJ2-7; D is ambiguous. Germline CDR1 is MNHEY and CDR2 is SVGAGI. The CDR3 runs to 14 residues. Trimming removed 6 bases at V and 2 bases at J, with 14 bases between. The CDR3 loop is CASSPISTPYEQYF. The CDR3 DNA sequence: TGTGCCAGCAGCCCGATCAGCACCCCCTACGAGCAGTACTTC.

V gene TRBV18 combines with J gene TRBJ2-2; D unresolved. V was trimmed by 2 bases and J by 0 bases, leaving 7 bases between them. This CDR3 has 15 residues. The germline V gene has CDR1 KGHSH and CDR2 LQKENI. The CDR3 here is CASSPGATNTGELFF. The CDR3 DNA reads as TGTGCCAGCTCACCAGGAGCGACGAACACCGGGGAGCTGTTTTTT.

V and J are TRBV11-1 and TRBJ1-5, with TRBD1 identical over 8 bases. Germline V gene lookup returns CDR1 SGHAT and CDR2 FQDESV (reference sequence). The J segment lost 3 bases and the V segment lost 9 bases, leaving 16 bases of the junction unmatched. The CDR3 covers 17 residues. The CDR3 region is CASSTLNQGAINQPQHF. The CDR3 DNA reads as TGTGCCAGTAGTACCCTAAACCAGGGGGCGATCAATCAGCCCCAGCATTTT.

This clonotype was seen a few times. This chain uses TRBV29-1 with TRBJ1-1; perhaps TRBD1 as D (5 bases). Trimming pared 1 base from V and 11 bases from J, leaving 17 bases between. This CDR3 region has 13 residues. CDR1 and CDR2 (germline): SQVTM, ANQGSEA. CDR3 nucleotides: TGCAGCGTTGAAGGGAGGCAGGGAACTTCGGCTTTCTTT. Its translation: CSVEGRQGTSAFF.

The chain couples TRBV19 to TRBJ2-3, with D possibly TRBD1 on 5 matching bases. Trimming cost V 4 bases and J 1 base, with 12 bases left between them. Germline loops: CDR1 LNHDA, CDR2 SQIVND (reference sequence). This CDR3 contains 15 residues. The CDR3 DNA reads as TGTGCCAGTAGTACAGGGTCTTCGGGCACAGATACGCAGTATTTT. Protein: CASSTGSSGTDTQYF. Supplemented by reference TRBV19 and TRBJ2-3, the full variable domain reads DGGITQSPKYLFRKEGQNVTLSCEQNLNHDAMYWYRQDPGQGLRLIYYSQIVNDFQKGDIAEGYSVSREKKESFPLTVTSAQKNPTAFYLCASSTGSSGTDTQYFGPGTRLTVL.

The J gene is TRBJ2-3, the V gene TRBV11-1; 8 positions agree with TRBD2. This CDR3 spans 15 amino acids. Per the germline V gene, CDR1 is SGHAT and CDR2 is FQDESV (reference sequence). V gave up 5 bases and J gave up 10 bases; unmatched junction bases: 14. CDR3 residues: CASSPRPAGAVAQYF. The CDR3 DNA is TGTGCCAGCAGCCCTCGGCCAGCGGGAGCAGTGGCGCAGTATTTT.

V usage is TRBV5-5 and J usage is TRBJ2-7, with unresolved D. The V and J ends lost 0 bases and 5 bases respectively, with 12 bases between them. CDR3 length: 14 residues. Germline V gives CDR1 SGHKS, CDR2 YYEKEE (reference sequence). Here the CDR3 DNA reads TGTGCCAGCAGCTTGGCCTACTACTCTGACGAGCAGTACTTC. It encodes CASSLAYYSDEQYF.

The V call is TRBV27, the J call TRBJ1-6, with D perhaps matching TRBD1 (5 bases). Gene TRBJ1-1 matches the end of the DNA better, so the J call may be wrong. The germline V gene has CDR1 MNHEY and CDR2 SMNVEV (reference sequence). The CDR3 spans 12 residues. In DNA form, the CDR3 reads TGTGCCAGCAGTAAACCACAGGCGGAGGCTTTCTTT. The encoded protein is CASSKPQAEAFF.

The J gene is TRBJ2-2, the V gene TRBV5-4; 7 bases map to TRBD2. The CDR3 spans 15 residues. Germline V lookup: CDR1 SGHNT, CDR2 YYREEE (reference sequence). V dropped 0 bases and J dropped 5; count of bases not matched to a gene: 4. CDR3 nucleotide sequence: TGTGCCAGCAGCTTGGGAGCGGGGCTAACCGGGGAGCTGTTTTTT. It is translated as CASSLGAGLTGELFF.

This clonotype has a handful of counts. This chain links TRBV30 with TRBJ2-1; TRBD2 aligns across 7 bases. CDR1 is GTSNPN and CDR2 is SVGIG in the germline V gene (reference sequence). The CDR3 covers 12 residues. With V trimmed by 5 bases and J by 2 bases, 0 bases remained unmatched. CDR3 in amino acids: CAWGLAYNEQFF. The CDR3 region has the DNA TGTGCCTGGGGACTAGCCTACAATGAGCAGTTCTTC.

This rearrangement joins TRBV5-6 to TRBJ2-1, with 11 bases lining up with TRBD2. CDR1 is SGHDT, CDR2 YYEEEE, per germline. The CDR3 sequence is 15 residues long. With 0 bases clipped from V and 8 bases from J, the junction kept 4 bases outside the gene matches. The CDR3 DNA follows: TGTGCCAGCAGCTTGGCCGGGACTAGCGGTTATGAGCAGTTCTTC. Translating gives CASSLAGTSGYEQFF.

The V and J genes are TRBV27 and TRBJ2-7; 11 bases match TRBD2. The DNA end lines up better with TRBJ2-1; the J call may be wrong. The CDR3 sequence is 17 residues long. From germline, CDR1 is MNHEY and CDR2 SMNVEV (reference sequence). CDR3: CASSFLSIAGGLREQFF. CDR3 DNA: TGTGCCAGCAGTTTCCTCTCCATAGCGGGAGGGTTGCGAGAGCAGTTCTTC.

The gene calls are TRBV15 and TRBJ1-6; 9 nucleotides agree with TRBD1. CDR3 length: 15 residues. V lost 3 bases to trimming and J lost 9 bases; unmatched junction nucleotides: 6. The germline V gene has CDR1 LNHNV and CDR2 YYDKDF (reference sequence). The CDR3 loop reads CATSSFRDRVSPLHF. The CDR3 DNA sequence: TGTGCCACCAGCAGTTTCCGGGACAGGGTTTCACCCCTCCACTTT.

Only a few counts were recorded for this clonotype. The chain recombines TRBV19 with TRBJ2-1; D remains ambiguous. The germline V and J ends were trimmed by 8 bases and 4 bases, with 6 bases remaining between them. Per the germline V gene, CDR1 is LNHDA and CDR2 is SQIVND (reference sequence). This CDR3 comprises 11 residues. The CDR3 DNA reads as TGTGCCAGTCGCGAGTACAATGAGCAGTTCTTC. Translated: CASREYNEQFF.

This clonotype appeared a few times. The chain is built from TRBV27 and TRBJ2-7; 7 positions agree with TRBD1. Germline lookup yields CDR1 MNHEY and CDR2 SMNVEV (reference sequence). This CDR3 spans 14 amino acids. The junction had 4 bases not matched to a gene; V was cut back by 5 bases and J by 0 bases. The CDR3 DNA follows: TGTGCCAGCAGTCCTAGGGACAGCTCCTACGAGCAGTACTTC. It yields the protein CASSPRDSSYEQYF.

This chain links TRBV27 with TRBJ2-7; D not certain. Germline loops: CDR1 MNHEY, CDR2 SMNVEV (reference sequence). The length of the CDR3 is 14 residues. Trimming shortened V by 7 bases and J by 0 bases, and 13 bases separated the two germline ends. The CDR3 here is CASKRFVLSYEQYF. CDR3 coding DNA: TGTGCCAGCAAGCGATTCGTCCTCTCCTACGAGCAGTACTTC.

CDR3 sequence: CASTAWPDFGYTF. Here the CDR3 DNA reads TGTGCCAGCACCGCGTGGCCTGACTTTGGCTACACCTTC. This rearrangement joins TRBV27 to TRBJ1-2; no clear D gene. This CDR3 region has 13 residues. Germline assignment: CDR1 MNHEY and CDR2 SMNVEV (reference sequence). Trimming pared 7 bases from V and 7 bases from J, leaving 16 bases between.

In this sample, this clonotype turned up a few times. V usage is TRBV19 and J usage is TRBJ2-5; D gene uncertain. V lost 1 base and J 4 bases, leaving 10 bases between the germline ends. CDR3 size: 14 residues. Per the germline V gene, CDR1 is LNHDA and CDR2 is SQIVND (reference sequence). In DNA form, the CDR3 reads TGTGCCAGTAGTATAGTTGGCTCCGCAGAGACCCAGTACTTC. It yields the protein CASSIVGSAETQYF.

A word on this clonotype: At one end the junction does not follow the germline gene, possibly because of a read error. The V gene is TRBV5-1, the J gene TRBJ1-2; 7 nucleotides agree with TRBD1. Germline V gene data show CDR1 as SGHRS and CDR2 as YFSETQ. The CDR3 is made up of 14 amino acids. DNA for the CDR3: TGTGCCAGCAGCGCTACAGGGGAGTGGTATGGCTACACCTTC. Encoded protein: CASSATGEWYGYTF.

The V and J genes are TRBV12-3 or TRBV12-4 and TRBJ2-6; no definite D call. Trimming stripped 2 bases from V and 0 bases from J, with 11 bases between. The CDR3 extends over 17 amino acids. The CDR3 sequence is CASSLYGRRSGANVLTF. CDR3 in DNA: TGTGCCAGCAGTTTATATGGGCGGCGCTCTGGGGCCAACGTCCTGACTTTC.

This sequence joins TRBV19 and TRBJ2-7; the match to TRBD1 covers 8 bases. CDR1 is LNHDA and CDR2 is SQIVND in the germline V gene (reference sequence). V lost 1 base to trimming and J lost 3 bases; unmatched junction nucleotides: 5. The CDR3 has 15 residues. CDR3 coding DNA: TGTGCCAGTAGTATAGTCGGGACAGGCAACTACGAGCAGTACTTC. Translation gives CASSIVGTGNYEQYF.

This clonotype was observed a few times. J is TRBJ2-7 and V is TRBV6-1; 10 bases are a match to TRBD1. Germline CDR1 MNHNS, CDR2 SASEGT. Trimming removed 6 bases from V and 4 bases from J; junction bases left unmatched: 3. The CDR3 sequence is 13 residues long. CDR3 bases: TGTGCCAGCAGGACAGGGGGCAGGTACGAGCAGTACTTC. It codes for CASRTGGRYEQYF.

On this clonotype itself: At one end the junction does not follow the germline gene, possibly because of a read error. V is TRBV5-1 and J is TRBJ2-7; 12 positions agree with TRBD2. The length of the CDR3 is 14 residues. Germline values: CDR1 SGHRS, CDR2 YFSETQ. CDR3 protein: CASSLTSGSGEQYF. In DNA, the CDR3 is TGTGCCAGCAGCTTGACTAGCGGGAGCGGGGAGCAGTACTTC.

This clonotype was observed a single time. The chain recombines TRBV7-9 with TRBJ1-3; the D is unclear. V was clipped by 1 base and J by 0 bases, with 13 bases between them. Germline CDR1 SEHNR, CDR2 FQNEAQ (reference sequence). The CDR3 sequence is 17 residues long. The CDR3 nucleotides are TGTGCCAGCAGCTTAGACCTCCAGTTCCTCTCTGGAAACACCATATATTTT. Its protein product is CASSLDLQFLSGNTIYF.

There are a few counts of this clonotype. The chain recombines TRBV30 with TRBJ1-1, with 7 bases identical to TRBD1. The CDR3 sequence is 13 residues long. CDR1 and CDR2 from the germline V gene are GTSNPN and SVGIG (reference sequence). With 2 bases clipped from V and 7 bases from J, the junction kept 7 bases outside the gene matches. CDR3 region: CAWSSQGFGEAFF. In DNA form, the CDR3 reads TGTGCCTGGAGTTCACAGGGGTTTGGTGAAGCTTTCTTT.

The chain links TRBV6-5 to TRBJ2-7, with TRBD1 identical over 9 bases. This CDR3 spans 14 amino acids. With 8 bases clipped from V and 1 base from J, the junction kept 6 bases outside the gene matches. Looked up from germline, CDR1 is MNHEY and CDR2 is SVGAGI. The CDR3 bases are TGTGCCAGCGTGGACGGACAGGGGTCCTACGAGCAGTACTTC. Translating it yields CASVDGQGSYEQYF.

The chain couples TRBV6-1 to TRBJ2-7; no definite D call. CDR1 and CDR2 (germline): MNHNS, SASEGT. V was pared by 3 bases and J by 5 bases, with 11 bases between. CDR3 length equals 13 residues. The DNA of the CDR3 is TGTGCCAGCAGTGATCAGGCAGTTAACGAGCAGTACTTC. This codes for CASSDQAVNEQYF.

The V call is TRBV12-3 or TRBV12-4, the J call TRBJ1-6; D not certain. The tail of the sequence fits TRBJ1-1 better, so the J call may be wrong. The CDR3 covers 12 residues. CDR3 region: CASSLANWGAFF. In DNA form, the CDR3 reads TGTGCCAGCAGTTTAGCCAACTGGGGAGCTTTCTTT.

This chain joins TRBV19 and TRBJ2-1; maybe TRBD2 (5 bases). Germline V gives CDR1 LNHDA, CDR2 SQIVND (reference sequence). Deletions cut 1 base from V and 8 bases from J, with 9 bases between. The CDR3 covers 13 residues. The CDR3 sequence is CASSIGRADEQFF. The CDR3 DNA follows: TGTGCCAGTAGTATAGGGCGGGCGGATGAGCAGTTCTTC.